The T cell receptor beta chain under discussion was sequenced for a study of T cells in Graves' hyperthyroidism and ophthalmopathy. In the study overall: Once the initial diagnosis was made, peripheral blood was obtained before any treatment. Notes on the study in general: Most thyroid-expanded clonotypes above 0.001 were also found in blood.

V was trimmed by 8 bases and J by 2 bases, leaving 9 bases between them. The CDR3 spans 12 residues. Per the germline V gene, CDR1 is MNHNS and CDR2 is SASEGT. Clinical symptoms, serum thyroxine and TRAb, thyroid ultrasound and orbital computed tomography together formed the diagnostic basis. Regarding this clonotype: The target antigen is unknown. This sequence may be a read error, since a much larger clone differs from it by one base.

The investigators amplified TCR beta CDR3 regions from RNA transcripts. The primer set for the first-round RT-PCR of the TCR CDR3 was HTBI. From the multiplex PCR reads, TCRdb called clonotypes with MiXCR, one entry per CDR3 protein. The sample shows more than 650,000 distinct CDR3 sequences, 14% of them seen only once. The sample comprised blood. This TCR was sampled from a woman in her late teens or twenties with Graves' hyperthyroidism. This chain joins TRBV6-1 and TRBJ2-5, with a possible D match to TRBD2 (6 bases). The CDR3 region is CASGEVQETQYF. CDR3 DNA sequence: TGTGCCAGCGGGGAGGTGCAAGAGACCCAGTACTTC.